This TCR beta chain is drawn from a study of response to subunit inactivated influenza vaccine. MiXCR, run by TCRdb on the RT-PCR reads, gives a single entry per CDR3 protein. Of roughly 500,000 distinct CDR3 sequences detected, about 25% appear once; the ten largest clones hold less than 2.5%. This CDR3 region has 18 residues. Germline CDR1 SGHAT, CDR2 FQDESV (reference sequence). V shed 5 bases and J shed 3 bases, with 20 bases lying between them. This clonotype originated in a man aged 50 to 59 who received an inactivated influenza vaccine. The rearrangement joins TRBV11-1 to TRBJ2-6, with D possibly TRBD1 on 5 matching bases. Sequenced here: CD4+ T cells sorted from PBMCs, sampled 4 to 6 days after vaccination. CDR3 coding DNA: TGTGCCAGCAGCCCGAAGGCAGGGAAGGCGTTTGGGGCCAACGTCCTGACTTTC. It encodes CASSPKAGKAFGANVLTF.